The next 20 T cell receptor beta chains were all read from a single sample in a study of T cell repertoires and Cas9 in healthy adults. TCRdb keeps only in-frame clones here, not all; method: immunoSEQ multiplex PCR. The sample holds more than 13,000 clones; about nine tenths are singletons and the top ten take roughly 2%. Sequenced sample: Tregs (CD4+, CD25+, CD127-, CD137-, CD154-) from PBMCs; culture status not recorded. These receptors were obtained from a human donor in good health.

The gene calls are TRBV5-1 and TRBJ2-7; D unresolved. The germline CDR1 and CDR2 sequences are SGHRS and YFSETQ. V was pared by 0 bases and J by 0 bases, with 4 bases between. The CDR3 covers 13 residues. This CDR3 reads CASSLASSYEQYF. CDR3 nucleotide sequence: TGCGCCAGCAGCTTGGCCAGCTCCTACGAGCAGTACTTC.

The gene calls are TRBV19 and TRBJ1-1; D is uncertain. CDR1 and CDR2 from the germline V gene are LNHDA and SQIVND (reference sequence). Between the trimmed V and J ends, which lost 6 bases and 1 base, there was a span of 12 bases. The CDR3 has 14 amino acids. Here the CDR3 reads CASSSGRSNTEAFF. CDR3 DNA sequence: TGTGCCAGTAGCTCCGGACGGTCGAACACTGAAGCTTTCTTT.

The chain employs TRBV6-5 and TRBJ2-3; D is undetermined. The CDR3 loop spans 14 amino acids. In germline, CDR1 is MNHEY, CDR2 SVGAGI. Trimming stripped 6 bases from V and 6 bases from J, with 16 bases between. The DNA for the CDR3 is TGTGCCAGCAGGAGCTCGGGCCTTCGTGATACGCAGTATTTT. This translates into CASRSSGLRDTQYF.

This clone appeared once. The CDR3 spells CASSVGQGALNEQFF. In DNA form, the CDR3 reads TGTGCCAGCAGCGTCGGACAGGGGGCGCTCAATGAGCAGTTCTTC. The rearrangement uses TRBV9 and TRBJ2-1, with 11 nucleotides matching TRBD1. Per germline, CDR1 SGDLS and CDR2 YYNGEE. The CDR3 is 15 amino acids. Trimming removed 2 bases from V and 6 bases from J; junction bases left unmatched: 4. Using reference TRBV9 and TRBJ2-1 for the parts outside the CDR3, the full variable domain is DSGVTQTPKHLITATGQRVTLRCSPRSGDLSVYWYQQSLDQGLQFLIQYYNGEERAKGNILERFSAQQFPDLHSELNLSSLELGDSALYFCASSVGQGALNEQFFGPGTRLTVL.

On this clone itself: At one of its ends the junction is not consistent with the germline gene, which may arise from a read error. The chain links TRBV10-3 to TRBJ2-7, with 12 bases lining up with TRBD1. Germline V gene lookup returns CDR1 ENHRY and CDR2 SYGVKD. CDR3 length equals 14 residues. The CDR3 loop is CATTPPGDRGRRDF. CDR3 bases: TGTGCCACCACACCGCCCGGGGACAGGGGGCGCAGGGACTTC.

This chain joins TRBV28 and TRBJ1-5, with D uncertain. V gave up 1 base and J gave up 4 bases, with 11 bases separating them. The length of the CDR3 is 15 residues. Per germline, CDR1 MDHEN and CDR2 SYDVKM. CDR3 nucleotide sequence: TGTGCCAGCAGTTTATCTTTTGGGGAGAATCAGCCCCAGCATTTT. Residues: CASSLSFGENQPQHF.

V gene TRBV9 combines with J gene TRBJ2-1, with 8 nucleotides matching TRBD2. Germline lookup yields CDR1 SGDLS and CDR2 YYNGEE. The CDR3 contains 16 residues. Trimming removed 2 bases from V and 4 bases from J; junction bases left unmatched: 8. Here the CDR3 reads CASSVGGARVYNEQFF. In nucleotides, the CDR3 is TGTGCCAGCAGCGTCGGGGGGGCCCGGGTGTACAATGAGCAGTTCTTC.

The CDR3 spells CAIWTGGSYNEQFF. CDR3 sequence (DNA): TGTGCCATCTGGACAGGGGGCTCCTACAATGAGCAGTTCTTC. The chain couples TRBV10-3 to TRBJ2-1, with 10 bases lining up with TRBD1. CDR3 length equals 14 residues. Looked up from germline, CDR1 is ENHRY and CDR2 is SYGVKD. The V segment lost 8 bases and the J segment 0 bases; nucleotides outside the gene matches: 1.

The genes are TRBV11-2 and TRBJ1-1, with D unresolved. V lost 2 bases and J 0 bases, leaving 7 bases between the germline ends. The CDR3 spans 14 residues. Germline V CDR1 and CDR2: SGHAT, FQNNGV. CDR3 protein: CASSLSTVNTEAFF. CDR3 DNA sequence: TGTGCCAGCAGCTTAAGTACGGTGAACACTGAAGCTTTCTTT.

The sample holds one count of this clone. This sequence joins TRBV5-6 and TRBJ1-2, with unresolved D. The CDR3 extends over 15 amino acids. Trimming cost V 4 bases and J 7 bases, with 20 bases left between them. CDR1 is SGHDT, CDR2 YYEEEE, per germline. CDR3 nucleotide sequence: TGTGCCAGCAGCATAACCGGACCACCTACTAGTGGCTACACCTTC. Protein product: CASSITGPPTSGYTF.

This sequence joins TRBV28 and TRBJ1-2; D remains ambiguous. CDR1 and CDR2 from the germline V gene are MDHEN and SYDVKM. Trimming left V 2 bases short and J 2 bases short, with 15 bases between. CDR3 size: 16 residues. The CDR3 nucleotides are TGTGCCAGCAGTTTAAATGGGAGGGCCGGAAACTATGGCTACACCTTC. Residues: CASSLNGRAGNYGYTF.

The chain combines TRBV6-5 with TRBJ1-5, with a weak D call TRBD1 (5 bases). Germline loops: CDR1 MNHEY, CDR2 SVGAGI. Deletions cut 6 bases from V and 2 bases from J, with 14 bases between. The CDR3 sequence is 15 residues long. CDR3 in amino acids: CASRNGGDGNQPQHF. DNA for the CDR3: TGTGCCAGCAGAAACGGTGGGGACGGCAATCAGCCCCAGCATTTT.

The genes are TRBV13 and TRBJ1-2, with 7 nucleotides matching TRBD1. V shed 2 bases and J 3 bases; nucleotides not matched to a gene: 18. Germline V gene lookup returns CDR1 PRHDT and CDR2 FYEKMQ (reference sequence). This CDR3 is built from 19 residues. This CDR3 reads CASSLSLGQPRKHDYGYTF. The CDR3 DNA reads TGTGCCAGCAGCTTATCACTGGGACAGCCTCGAAAACACGACTATGGCTACACCTTC.

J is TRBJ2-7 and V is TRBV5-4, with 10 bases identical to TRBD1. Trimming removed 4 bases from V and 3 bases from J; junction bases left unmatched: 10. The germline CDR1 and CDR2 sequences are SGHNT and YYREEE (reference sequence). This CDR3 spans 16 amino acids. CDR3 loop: CASSRQPGQGNYEQYF. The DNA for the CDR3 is TGTGCCAGCAGCCGCCAACCGGGACAGGGGAACTACGAGCAGTACTTC.

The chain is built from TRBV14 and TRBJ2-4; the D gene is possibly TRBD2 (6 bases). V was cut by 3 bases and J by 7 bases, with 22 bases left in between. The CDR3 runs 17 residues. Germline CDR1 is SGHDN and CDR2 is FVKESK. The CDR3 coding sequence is TGTGCCAGCAGCCACCCCGTCGGGGGAGATCAGAGGAACATTCAGTACTTC. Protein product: CASSHPVGGDQRNIQYF.

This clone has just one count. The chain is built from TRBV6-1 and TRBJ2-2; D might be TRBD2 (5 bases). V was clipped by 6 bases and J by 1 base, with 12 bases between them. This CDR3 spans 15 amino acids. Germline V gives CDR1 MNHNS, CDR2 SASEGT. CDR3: CASRFTRGNTGELFF. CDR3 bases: TGTGCCAGCAGATTTACCCGGGGGAACACCGGGGAGCTGTTTTTT.

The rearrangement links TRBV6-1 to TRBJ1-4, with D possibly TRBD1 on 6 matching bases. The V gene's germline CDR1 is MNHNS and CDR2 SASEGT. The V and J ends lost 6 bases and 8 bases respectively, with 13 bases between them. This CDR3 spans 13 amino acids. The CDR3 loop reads CASRADRLEKLFF. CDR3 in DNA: TGTGCCAGCAGGGCGGACAGATTAGAAAAACTGTTTTTT.

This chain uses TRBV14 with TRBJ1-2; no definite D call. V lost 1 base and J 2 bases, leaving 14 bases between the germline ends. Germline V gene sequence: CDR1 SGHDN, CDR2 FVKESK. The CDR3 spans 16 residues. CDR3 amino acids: CASSQGRYEPNYGYTF. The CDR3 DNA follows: TGTGCCAGCAGCCAAGGGCGGTACGAACCCAACTATGGCTACACCTTC.

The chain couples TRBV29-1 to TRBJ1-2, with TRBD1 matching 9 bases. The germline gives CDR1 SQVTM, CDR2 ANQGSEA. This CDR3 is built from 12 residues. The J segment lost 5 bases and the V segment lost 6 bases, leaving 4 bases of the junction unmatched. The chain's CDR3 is CSVQDRGYGYTF. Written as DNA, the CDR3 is TGCAGCGTACAAGACAGGGGGTATGGCTACACCTTC.

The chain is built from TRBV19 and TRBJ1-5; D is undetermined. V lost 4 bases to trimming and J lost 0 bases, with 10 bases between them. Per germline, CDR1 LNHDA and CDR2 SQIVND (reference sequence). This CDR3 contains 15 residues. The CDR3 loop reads CASSTRDNSNQPQHF. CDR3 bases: TGTGCCAGTAGTACGAGAGATAATAGCAATCAGCCCCAGCATTTT.